This T cell receptor beta chain was found in a study of T-cell reconstitution after alpha-beta-depleted transplantation in children. Study outcomes and limitations: T-cell counts and diversity were attributed mostly to newly produced T cells one year after transplant. Elevated TCRbeta diversity at day 60 was traced, in some patients, to surviving recipient T cells and thymic progenitors. Several hundred expanded graft clones reportedly were the source of alpha-beta T cells about two months after transplant.

This clonotype showed up just a few times. Its target is unknown. Unique molecular identifiers were used in preparing the TCRbeta library. TCRdb used MiXCR to reprocess the PCR reads, holding one entry per CDR3 protein. The table includes around 960,000 distinct CDR3 sequences, roughly 29% detected once. CDR3 length: 15 amino acids. V was trimmed by 1 base and J by 0 bases, leaving 10 bases between them. Looked up from germline, CDR1 is SGHAT and CDR2 is FQNNGV. This TCR came from a boy in the first two years of life who had a stem cell transplant for SCID, so the T cells may come from the graft donor. The V gene is TRBV11-2, the J gene TRBJ2-7; D is tentatively TRBD1 or TRBD2 (5 bases each). Sequencing used PBMCs, mostly from graft donor cells, obtained 360 days after TCRalphabeta/CD19-depleted stem cell transplant. The CDR3 protein is CASSLGGRSSYEQYF. CDR3 DNA: TGTGCCAGCAGCTTAGGGGGACGGAGCTCCTACGAGCAGTACTTC.